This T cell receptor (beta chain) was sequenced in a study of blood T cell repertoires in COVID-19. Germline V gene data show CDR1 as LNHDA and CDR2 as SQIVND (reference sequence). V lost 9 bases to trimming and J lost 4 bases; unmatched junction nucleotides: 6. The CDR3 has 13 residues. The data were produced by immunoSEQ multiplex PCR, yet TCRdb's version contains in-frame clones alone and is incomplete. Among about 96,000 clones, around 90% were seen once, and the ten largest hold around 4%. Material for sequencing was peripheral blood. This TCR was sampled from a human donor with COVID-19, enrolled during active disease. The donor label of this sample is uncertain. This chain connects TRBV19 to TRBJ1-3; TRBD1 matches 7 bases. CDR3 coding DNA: TGTGCCAGCCGGGACAGAGGGGGAAACACCATATATTTT. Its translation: CASRDRGGNTIYF.